This T cell receptor (beta chain) was identified in a study of a mutant IDH1 vaccine in newly diagnosed glioma. Overall study: Treated patients had a mean age of around 40 years and a sex split that was approximately 62% male and roughly 40% female.

Specified time point: baseline, week 1 (first vaccination visit). Stated treatment: pre-vaccination baseline after standard-of-care therapy. Donor diagnoses consisted of new WHO grade 3 or 4 IDH1-mutant, ATRX-lost astrocytomas. Sequenced by immunoSEQ multiplex PCR; TCRdb stores in-frame clones only, minus some. The sample consists of about 27,000 clones, 93% of them appearing once. This TCR came from a man aged 40-55 years with glioma. The sequencing here drew on PBMCs, taken from a glioma patient treated with radiotherapy, temozolomide or both.

The CDR3 sequence: CASSLAYSYGYTF. DNA for the CDR3: TGTGCCAGCAGCTTAGCGTACAGCTATGGCTACACCTTC. The rearrangement joins TRBV13 to TRBJ1-2; D not resolved. The CDR3 sequence is 13 residues long. Trimming left V 1 base short and J 4 bases short, with 7 bases between. From germline, CDR1 is PRHDT and CDR2 FYEKMQ (reference sequence).